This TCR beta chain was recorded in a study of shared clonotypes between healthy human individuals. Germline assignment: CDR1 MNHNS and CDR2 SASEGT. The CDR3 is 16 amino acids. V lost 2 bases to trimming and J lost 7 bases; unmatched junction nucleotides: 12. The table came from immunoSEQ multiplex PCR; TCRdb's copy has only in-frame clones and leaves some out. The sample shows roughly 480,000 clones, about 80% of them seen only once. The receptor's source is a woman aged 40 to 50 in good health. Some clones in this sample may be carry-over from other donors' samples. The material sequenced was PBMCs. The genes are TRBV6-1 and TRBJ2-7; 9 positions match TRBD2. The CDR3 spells CASSEKVLAGEEEQYF. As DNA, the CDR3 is TGTGCCAGCAGTGAAAAGGTGTTAGCGGGAGAAGAAGAGCAGTACTTC.